The rows below give T cell receptor beta chains drawn from one sample of a study of Ad26.COV2.S vaccination and SARS-CoV-2 variants. Sequenced by immunoSEQ multiplex PCR; TCRdb stores in-frame clones only, minus some. The table records some 460,000 clones, around 89% of them present only once. The specimen was peripheral blood, collected in a trial of Ad26.COV2.S vaccine versus placebo. These receptors were obtained from a person aged 18 to 65 who received the Ad26.COV2.S COVID-19 vaccine or a placebo. The CDR3 runs from the conserved cysteine through the conserved F or W. The order of the fields is D gene, J gene, V gene, clone size, CDR3 protein, CDR3 DNA. The D gene is left open where the match is weak. Clone size appears in some rows only: once, few, many, or a class for an expanded clone.

-,TRBJ1-1,TRBV14,-,CASSQVGRNTEAFF,TGTGCCAGCAGCCAGGTCGGGAGAAACACTGAAGCTTTCTTT
TRBD1,TRBJ1-2,TRBV7-8,-,CASSPEVFISAQTGTGVDGYTF,TGTGCCAGCAGCCCAGAGGTGTTTATATCGGCACAAACCGGGACAGGGGTCGATGGCTACACCTTC
-,TRBJ2-3,TRBV7-8,-,CASSQIGISSTDTQYF,TGTGCCAGCAGCCAAATTGGGATCTCGAGCACAGATACGCAGTATTTT
-,TRBJ2-7,TRBV7-8,once,CASSLAAYEQYF,TGTGCCAGCAGCTTAGCGGCTTACGAGCAGTACTTC
TRBD1,TRBJ2-1,TRBV6-1,-,CASSEGTGGDEQFF,TGTGCCAGCAGTGAAGGGACAGGGGGGGATGAGCAGTTCTTC
-,TRBJ2-5,TRBV2,-,CASSVGSPGETQYF,TGTGCCAGCAGTGTCGGATCCCCGGGGGAGACCCAGTACTTC
-,TRBJ1-2,TRBV12-3/TRBV12-4,-,CASKLTETYGYTF,TGTGCCAGCAAATTAACGGAGACCTATGGCTACACCTTC
TRBD1,TRBJ1-1,TRBV7-8,-,CASRPGTGYTEAFF,TGTGCCAGCAGACCGGGGACAGGGTACACTGAAGCTTTCTTT
-,TRBJ1-1,TRBV19,-,CASSLTGSTEAFF,TGTGCCAGTAGCCTAACAGGTTCCACTGAAGCTTTCTTT
TRBD2,TRBJ2-1,TRBV7-3,once,CASRAGDGYNEQFF,TGTGCCAGCAGGGCGGGGGACGGCTACAATGAGCAGTTCTTC
-,TRBJ1-5,TRBV3-1/TRBV3-2,-,CASSQVTPVENQPQHF,TGTGCCAGCAGCCAAGTGACACCAGTCGAAAATCAGCCCCAGCATTTT